Listed here are 27 T cell receptor beta chains from one sample, sequenced in a study of T cell changes during pregnancy in multiple sclerosis. Assay: immunoSEQ multiplex PCR; the TCRdb copy retains only in-frame clones and omits some. In the table there are about 38,000 clones, around 92% of which are singletons. The specimen comprised CD8+ T cells from peripheral blood mononuclear cells, sampled after pregnancy. The origin of the receptors is a female donor with multiple sclerosis, enrolled in a pregnancy study.

The chain links TRBV5-6 to TRBJ2-7; 8 bases align to TRBD1. The length of the CDR3 is 18 residues. V shed 2 bases, J shed 3 bases, and the junction held 16 bases outside the gene matches. Germline V gives CDR1 SGHDT, CDR2 YYEEEE. The CDR3 reads CASSFWDRSSLYVYEQYF. CDR3 nucleotides: TGTGCCAGCAGCTTTTGGGACAGGTCTTCCTTATACGTCTACGAGCAGTACTTC.

This rearrangement joins TRBV5-1 to TRBJ2-7; the D gene is possibly TRBD1 (6 bases). This CDR3 comprises 17 residues. Per germline, CDR1 SGHRS and CDR2 YFSETQ. Trimming shortened V by 1 base and J by 2 bases, and 19 bases separated the two germline ends. The CDR3 here is CASSLINLGQIPYEQYF. The CDR3 coding sequence is TGCGCCAGCAGCTTGATAAACCTCGGACAGATTCCCTACGAGCAGTACTTC.

This sequence joins TRBV19 and TRBJ1-2, with D unresolved. The CDR3 consists of 13 residues. Trimming shortened V by 3 bases and J by 8 bases, and 13 bases separated the two germline ends. Germline loops: CDR1 LNHDA, CDR2 SQIVND (reference sequence). Here the CDR3 DNA reads TGTGCCAGTAGTATCGCAGGCGCCCGGGGCTACACCTTC. This gives the protein CASSIAGARGYTF.

A single count supports this clone. This chain links TRBV6-4 with TRBJ1-6, with 8 bases matching TRBD1. CDR3 size: 14 residues. V lost 5 bases, J lost 7 bases, and 4 bases stayed unmatched. Germline CDR1 and CDR2: MRHNA and SNTAGT. In DNA, the CDR3 is TGTGCCAGCAGTACTGGGACAGGAAATTCACCCCTCCACTTT. Protein product: CASSTGTGNSPLHF.

This chain uses TRBV7-9 with TRBJ2-1, with D possibly being TRBD1 (7 bases). V was pared by 5 bases and J by 3 bases, with 11 bases between. Looked up from germline, CDR1 is SEHNR and CDR2 is FQNEAQ (reference sequence). CDR3 length: 14 residues. The CDR3 DNA is TGTGCCAGCAGCGCGGGACAGAACTACAATGAGCAGTTCTTC. Its protein is CASSAGQNYNEQFF.

This chain uses TRBV13 with TRBJ2-2; 13 nucleotides align to TRBD2. The CDR3 extends over 16 amino acids. Looked up from germline, CDR1 is PRHDT and CDR2 is FYEKMQ (reference sequence). J was trimmed by 1 base and V by 6 bases; bases with no gene match: 2. CDR3 region: CASRLAGGMNTGELFF. CDR3 bases: TGTGCCAGCAGACTAGCGGGAGGGATGAACACCGGGGAGCTGTTTTTT. The complete variable domain, with remaining parts taken from reference TRBV13 and TRBJ2-2, reads AAGVIQSPRHLIKEKRETATLKCYPIPRHDTVYWYQQGPGQDPQFLISFYEKMQSDKGSIPDRFSAQQFSDYHSELNMSSLELGDSALYFCASRLAGGMNTGELFFGEGSRLTVL.

The chain combines TRBV7-9 with TRBJ1-3, with D perhaps TRBD1 (5 bases). V lost 6 bases and J 0 bases, leaving 21 bases between the germline ends. Germline values: CDR1 SEHNR, CDR2 FQNEAQ (reference sequence). The CDR3 has 18 amino acids. Here the CDR3 reads CASSFPQETRHSGNTIYF. The CDR3 nucleotides read TGTGCCAGCAGTTTCCCACAGGAGACGCGCCACTCTGGAAACACCATATATTTT.

The chain uses TRBV10-3 and TRBJ2-3, with no clear D. V lost 3 bases to trimming and J lost 8 bases, with 15 bases between them. Germline assignment: CDR1 ENHRY and CDR2 SYGVKD. This CDR3 is 14 amino acids long. CDR3 in DNA: TGTGCCATCAGTGAAGAGGTGGATGTCCCTACGCAGTATTTT. This translates into CAISEEVDVPTQYF.

V is TRBV28 and J is TRBJ1-2, with D unresolved. This CDR3 comprises 14 residues. Trimming removed 5 bases from V and 8 bases from J, with 18 bases in between. Germline V lookup: CDR1 MDHEN, CDR2 SYDVKM. CDR3 DNA: TGTGCCAGCAGTACCGGATGGACTGGGTGGGGCTACACCTTC. Amino acid sequence: CASSTGWTGWGYTF.

CDR3 residues: CASSEISVIQYF. As DNA, the CDR3 is TGTGCCAGCAGTGAAATCTCCGTCATTCAGTACTTC. The gene calls are TRBV6-1 and TRBJ2-4; D unresolved. The ends were cut back, 2 bases at V and 9 bases at J, with 8 bases in the middle. The CDR3 loop spans 12 amino acids. CDR1 is MNHNS and CDR2 is SASEGT in the germline V gene.

The J gene is TRBJ2-7, the V gene TRBV9, with 8 bases identical to TRBD2. The CDR3 contains 16 residues. In germline, CDR1 is SGDLS, CDR2 YYNGEE. Unmatched junction bases numbered 8, after V lost 0 bases and J lost 3 bases. The CDR3 DNA is TGTGCCAGCAGCGTAGATCCGGGGGGGCCGAACTACGAGCAGTACTTC. This gives the protein CASSVDPGGPNYEQYF.

The V gene is TRBV6-5, the J gene TRBJ1-2; the match to TRBD1 covers 7 bases. The germline CDR1 and CDR2 sequences are MNHEY and SVGAGI. This CDR3 has 15 amino acids. The V gene end was trimmed by 0 bases and the J gene end by 8 bases; junction bases not matched to a gene: 9. The CDR3 sequence is CASSYSNHRGAGYTF. The CDR3 coding sequence is TGTGCCAGCAGTTACTCCAATCACAGGGGAGCCGGCTACACCTTC.

The rearrangement links TRBV19 to TRBJ2-7, with a tentative D call TRBD2 (5 bases). The CDR3 runs 14 residues. The V end was cut by 4 bases, the J end by 2 bases, with 12 bases between. CDR1 LNHDA and CDR2 SQIVND come from the germline V gene (reference sequence). For the CDR3, the DNA is TGTGCCAGTAGTAGCGAGTCCGGGACCTACGAGCAGTACTTC. This codes for CASSSESGTYEQYF.

The gene calls are TRBV9 and TRBJ2-3, with 7 bases fitting TRBD2. Trimming at V came to 0 bases and at J to 5 bases, leaving 6 bases not matched to a gene. Germline loops: CDR1 SGDLS, CDR2 YYNGEE. The CDR3 is 15 amino acids. The CDR3 sequence: CASSVAGGRGDTQYF. The CDR3 DNA sequence: TGTGCCAGCAGCGTAGCCGGAGGGAGGGGAGATACGCAGTATTTT.

This chain joins TRBV10-3 and TRBJ2-1; no clear D. Germline CDR1 reads ENHRY; CDR2 reads SYGVKD. The CDR3 totals 12 residues. The CDR3 DNA sequence: TGTGCGTCAGGTCGCTCCTACAATGAGCAGTTCTTC. Translated, it gives CASGRSYNEQFF.

This clone came up once. The V gene is TRBV21-1, the J gene TRBJ2-7; the D call in the table, TRBD2, was not verified against the DNA. TRBV21-1 is listed as a pseudogene. The CDR3 is 12 amino acids. The CDR3 here is CAGGSKTYEQYF. CDR3 coding DNA: TGTGCCGGAGGGAGCAAGACCTACGAGCAGTACTTC.

The gene calls are TRBV19 and TRBJ2-3, with D maybe TRBD2 (7 bases). CDR3 size: 13 residues. Germline V gives CDR1 LNHDA, CDR2 SQIVND (reference sequence). V dropped 5 bases and J dropped 10 bases, with 16 bases sitting between them. CDR3 sequence reads: CASSPREGVAQYF. CDR3 in DNA: TGTGCCAGTAGTCCCAGGGAGGGGGTCGCGCAGTATTTT.

The chain has TRBV27 and TRBJ2-7, with 8 bases aligning to TRBD2. CDR1 is MNHEY and CDR2 is SMNVEV in the germline V gene (reference sequence). V was pared by 6 bases and J by 0 bases, with 7 bases of the junction left unmatched. The CDR3 is made up of 15 amino acids. The DNA for the CDR3 is TGTGCCAGCAGCCTACAGCGGGGGCCCTCCTACGAGCAGTACTTC. This encodes CASSLQRGPSYEQYF.

The chain links TRBV13 to TRBJ1-4, with D perhaps TRBD1 (6 bases). The CDR3 has 17 amino acids. Germline loops: CDR1 PRHDT, CDR2 FYEKMQ (reference sequence). V was trimmed by 5 bases and J by 8 bases, leaving 24 bases between them. CDR3 amino acids: CASSPGQGVRVVEKLFF. CDR3 sequence (DNA): TGTGCCAGCAGCCCGGGACAAGGGGTGCGCGTCGTGGAAAAACTGTTTTTT. The full variable domain, completed using reference TRBV13 and TRBJ1-4, is AAGVIQSPRHLIKEKRETATLKCYPIPRHDTVYWYQQGPGQDPQFLISFYEKMQSDKGSIPDRFSAQQFSDYHSELNMSSLELGDSALYFCASSPGQGVRVVEKLFFGSGTQLSVL.

The V call is TRBV25-1, the J call TRBJ2-2, with a tentative D call TRBD1 (6 bases). Per the germline V gene, CDR1 is MGHDK and CDR2 is SYGVNS. V lost 7 bases and J 5 bases, leaving 11 bases between the germline ends. The CDR3 consists of 13 residues. In nucleotides, the CDR3 is TGTGCCAGCACCCAGGGGTTGACCGGGGAGCTGTTTTTT. Translated: CASTQGLTGELFF. Full variable domain (outside the CDR3, taken from reference TRBV25-1 and TRBJ2-2): EADIYQTPRYLVIGTGKKITLECSQTMGHDKMYWYQQDPGMELHLIHYSYGVNSTEKGDLSSESTVSRIRTEHFPLTLESARPSHTSQYLCASTQGLTGELFFGEGSRLTVL.

The chain couples TRBV9 to TRBJ1-2; no firm D call. The CDR3 is made up of 13 amino acids. Looked up from germline, CDR1 is SGDLS and CDR2 is YYNGEE. The V and J ends lost 5 bases and 0 bases respectively, with 8 bases between them. CDR3 amino acids: CASRGLANYGYTF. CDR3 nucleotides: TGTGCCAGCAGGGGTCTAGCTAACTATGGCTACACCTTC.

V is TRBV5-1 and J is TRBJ2-4; D is undetermined. Deletions cut 0 bases from V and 3 bases from J, with 7 bases between. The length of the CDR3 is 14 residues. CDR1 is SGHRS and CDR2 is YFSETQ in the germline V gene. Here the CDR3 DNA reads TGCGCCAGCAGCTTGGCCCACAGCAAAAACATTCAGTACTTC. Translating it yields CASSLAHSKNIQYF.

This clone was counted between two and nine times. The chain employs TRBV2 and TRBJ1-1; a possible D gene is TRBD1 (5 bases). The V and J ends lost 11 bases and 1 base respectively, with 14 bases between them. Germline CDR1 and CDR2: SNHLY and FYNNEI. The CDR3 length is 13 residues. The DNA for the CDR3 is TGTGCCCTCTATTACAGGAGGAACACTGAAGCTTTCTTT. Translated: CALYYRRNTEAFF. Full variable domain (rest looked up from reference TRBV2 and TRBJ1-1): EPEVTQTPSHQVTQMGQEVILRCVPISNHLYFYWYRQILGQKVEFLVSFYNNEISEKSEIFDDQFSVERPDGSNFTLKIRSTKLEDSAMYFCALYYRRNTEAFFGQGTRLTVV.

This clone showed up just once. J is TRBJ2-7 and V is TRBV7-9; D may be TRBD1 (6 bases). This CDR3 has 14 residues. Germline values: CDR1 SEHNR, CDR2 FQNEAQ (reference sequence). With 2 bases removed from V and 7 bases from J, the gap between germline ends came to 15 bases. The CDR3 nucleotides are TGTGCCAGCAGCTTACTGAAACAGGGCAGGGAGCAGTACTTC. It codes for CASSLLKQGREQYF. Complete variable domain (other parts from reference TRBV7-9 and TRBJ2-7): DTGVSQNPRHKITKRGQNVTFRCDPISEHNRLYWYRQTLGQGPEFLTYFQNEAQLEKSRLLSDRFSAERPKGSFSTLEIQRTEQGDSAMYLCASSLLKQGREQYFGPGTRLTVT.

The chain links TRBV2 to TRBJ2-1, with D tentatively TRBD1 (6 bases). This CDR3 spans 13 amino acids. The V end was cut by 8 bases, the J end by 7 bases, with 15 bases between. Germline CDR1 SNHLY, CDR2 FYNNEI. CDR3 amino acids: CASGAGVGNEQFF. Written as DNA, the CDR3 is TGTGCCAGCGGGGCAGGGGTGGGAAATGAGCAGTTCTTC.

The chain couples TRBV5-4 to TRBJ2-7; no reliable D call. The germline V and J ends were trimmed by 2 bases and 0 bases, with 12 bases remaining between them. The CDR3 covers 15 residues. Germline V gene data show CDR1 as SGHNT and CDR2 as YYREEE (reference sequence). The DNA of the CDR3 is TGTGCCAGCAGCTTTCTCGCGGTTAGCTCCTACGAGCAGTACTTC. Its protein product is CASSFLAVSSYEQYF. Using reference TRBV5-4 and TRBJ2-7 for the parts outside the CDR3, the full variable domain is ETGVTQSPTHLIKTRGQQVTLRCSSQSGHNTVSWYQQALGQGPQFIFQYYREEENGRGNFPPRFSGLQFPNYSSELNVNALELDDSALYLCASSFLAVSSYEQYFGPGTRLTVT.

This clone was seen once. The genes are TRBV19 and TRBJ1-1, with D unclear. The germline V gene has CDR1 LNHDA and CDR2 SQIVND (reference sequence). Trimming took 7 bases from V and 2 from J, leaving 14 bases between them. The length of the CDR3 is 14 residues. Here the CDR3 DNA reads TGTGCCAGTATTGGGCAGGAAATAAACACTGAAGCTTTCTTT. Amino acids: CASIGQEINTEAFF.